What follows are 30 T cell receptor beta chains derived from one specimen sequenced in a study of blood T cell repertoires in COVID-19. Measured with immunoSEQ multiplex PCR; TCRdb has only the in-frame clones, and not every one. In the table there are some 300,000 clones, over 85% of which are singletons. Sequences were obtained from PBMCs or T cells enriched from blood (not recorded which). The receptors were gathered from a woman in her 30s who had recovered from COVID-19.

The CDR3 DNA is TGTGCCAGCAGATCGGACAGGAGACAATCTGAAGCTTTCTTT. As protein: CASRSDRRQSEAFF. The rearrangement joins TRBV28 to TRBJ1-1; 7 bases agree with TRBD1. CDR1 and CDR2 (germline): MDHEN, SYDVKM. The CDR3 consists of 14 residues. The junction had 10 bases not matched to a gene; V was cut back by 6 bases and J by 6 bases.

In DNA form, the CDR3 reads TGTGCCAGCAGCGTAGGACAGCTGGGCTATGGCTACACCTTC. It encodes CASSVGQLGYGYTF. The chain uses TRBV9 and TRBJ1-2, with TRBD1 as a possible D gene (5 bases). The CDR3 consists of 14 residues. Trimming pared 0 bases from V and 4 bases from J, leaving 10 bases between. Germline loops: CDR1 SGDLS, CDR2 YYNGEE.

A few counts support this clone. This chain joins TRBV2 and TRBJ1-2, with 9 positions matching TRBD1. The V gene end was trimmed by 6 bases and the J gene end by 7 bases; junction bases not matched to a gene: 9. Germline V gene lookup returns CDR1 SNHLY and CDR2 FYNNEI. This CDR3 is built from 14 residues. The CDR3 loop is CASRVQGALGGYTF. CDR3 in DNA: TGTGCCAGCAGGGTACAGGGGGCTTTGGGTGGCTACACCTTC.

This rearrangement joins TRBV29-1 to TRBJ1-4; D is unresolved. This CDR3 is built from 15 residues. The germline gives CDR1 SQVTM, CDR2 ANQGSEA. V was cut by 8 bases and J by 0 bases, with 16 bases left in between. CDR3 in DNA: TGCAGCCCTGGGGAGAGGGCCGCAACTAATGAAAAACTGTTTTTT. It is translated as CSPGERAATNEKLFF.

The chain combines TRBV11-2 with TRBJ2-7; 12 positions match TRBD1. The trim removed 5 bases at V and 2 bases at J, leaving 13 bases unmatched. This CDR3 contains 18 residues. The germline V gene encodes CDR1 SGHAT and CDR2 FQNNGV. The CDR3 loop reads CASSRPGTGGGFPYEQYF. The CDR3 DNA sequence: TGTGCCAGCAGCCGTCCTGGGACAGGGGGCGGGTTCCCCTACGAGCAGTACTTC.

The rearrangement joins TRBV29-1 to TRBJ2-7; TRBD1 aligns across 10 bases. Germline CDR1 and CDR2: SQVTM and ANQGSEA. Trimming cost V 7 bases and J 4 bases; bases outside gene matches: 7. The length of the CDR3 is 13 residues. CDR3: CSARRDRGYEQYF. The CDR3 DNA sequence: TGCAGCGCCCGCCGGGACAGGGGATACGAGCAGTACTTC.

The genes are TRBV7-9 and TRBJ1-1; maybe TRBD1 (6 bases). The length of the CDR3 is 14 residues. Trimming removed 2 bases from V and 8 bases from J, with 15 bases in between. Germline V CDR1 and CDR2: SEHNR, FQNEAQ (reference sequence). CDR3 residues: CASSLQGSYSEAFF. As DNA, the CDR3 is TGTGCCAGCAGCTTACAGGGGTCCTATTCGGAAGCTTTCTTT.

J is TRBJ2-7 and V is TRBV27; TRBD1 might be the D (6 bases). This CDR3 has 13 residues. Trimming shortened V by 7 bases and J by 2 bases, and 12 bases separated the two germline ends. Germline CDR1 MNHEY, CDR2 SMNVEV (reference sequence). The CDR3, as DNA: TGTGCCAGCAAAATTGGGGGCACCTACGAGCAGTACTTC. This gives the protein CASKIGGTYEQYF.

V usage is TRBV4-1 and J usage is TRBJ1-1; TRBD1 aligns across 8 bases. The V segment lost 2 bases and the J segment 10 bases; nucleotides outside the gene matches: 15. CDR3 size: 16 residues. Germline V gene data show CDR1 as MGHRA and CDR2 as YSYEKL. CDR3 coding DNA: TGCGCCAGCAGCCAACGCGGCGTGAGACAGGGGTTTTCAGCTTTCTTT. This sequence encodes CASSQRGVRQGFSAFF.

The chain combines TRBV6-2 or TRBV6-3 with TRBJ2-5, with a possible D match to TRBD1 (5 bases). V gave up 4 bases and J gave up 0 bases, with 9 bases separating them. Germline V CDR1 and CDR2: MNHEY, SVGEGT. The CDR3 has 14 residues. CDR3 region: CASSSAGYQETQYF. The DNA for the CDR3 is TGTGCCAGCAGTTCGGCAGGGTACCAAGAGACCCAGTACTTC.

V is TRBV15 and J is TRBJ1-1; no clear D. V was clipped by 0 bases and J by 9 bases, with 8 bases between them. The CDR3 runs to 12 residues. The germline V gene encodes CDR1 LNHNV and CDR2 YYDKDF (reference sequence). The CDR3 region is CATSRDRTKAFF. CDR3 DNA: TGTGCCACCAGCAGAGATAGAACTAAAGCTTTCTTT.

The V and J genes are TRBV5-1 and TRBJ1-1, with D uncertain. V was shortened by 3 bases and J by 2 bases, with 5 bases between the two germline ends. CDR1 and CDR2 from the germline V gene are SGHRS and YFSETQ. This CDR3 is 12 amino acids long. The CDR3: CASSSYNTEAFF. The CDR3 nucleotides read TGCGCCAGCAGCTCGTATAACACTGAAGCTTTCTTT.

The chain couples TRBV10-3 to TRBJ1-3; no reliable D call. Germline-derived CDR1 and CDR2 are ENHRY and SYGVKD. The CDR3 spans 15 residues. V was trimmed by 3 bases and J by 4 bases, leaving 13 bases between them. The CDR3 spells CAISESEGPGNTIYF. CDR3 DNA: TGTGCCATCAGTGAATCGGAGGGTCCGGGAAACACCATATATTTT.

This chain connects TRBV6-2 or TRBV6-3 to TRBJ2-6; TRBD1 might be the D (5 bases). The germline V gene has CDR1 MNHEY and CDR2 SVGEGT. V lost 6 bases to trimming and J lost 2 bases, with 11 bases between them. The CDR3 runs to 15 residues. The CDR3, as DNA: TGTGCCAGCAGCTCCCCCAGGGCTGGGGCCAACGTCCTGACTTTC. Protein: CASSSPRAGANVLTF.

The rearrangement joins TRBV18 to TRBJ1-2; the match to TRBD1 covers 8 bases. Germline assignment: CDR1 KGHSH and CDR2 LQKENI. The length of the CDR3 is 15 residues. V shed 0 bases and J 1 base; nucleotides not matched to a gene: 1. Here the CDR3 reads CASSPPTGDNYGYTF. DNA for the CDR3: TGTGCCAGCTCACCACCGACAGGGGATAACTATGGCTACACCTTC.

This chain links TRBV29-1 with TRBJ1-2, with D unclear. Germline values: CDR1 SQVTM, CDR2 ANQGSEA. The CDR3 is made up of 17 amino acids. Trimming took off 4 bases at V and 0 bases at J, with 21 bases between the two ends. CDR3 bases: TGCAGCGTTGCGATTCCCCCCTGGCAGGAACCTAACTATGGCTACACCTTC. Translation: CSVAIPPWQEPNYGYTF.

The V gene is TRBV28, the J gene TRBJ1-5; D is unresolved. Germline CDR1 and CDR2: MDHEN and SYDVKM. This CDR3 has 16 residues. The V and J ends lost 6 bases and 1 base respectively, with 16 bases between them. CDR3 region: CASRREGLTSNQPQHF. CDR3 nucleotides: TGTGCCAGCAGGAGGGAGGGATTAACAAGCAATCAGCCCCAGCATTTT.

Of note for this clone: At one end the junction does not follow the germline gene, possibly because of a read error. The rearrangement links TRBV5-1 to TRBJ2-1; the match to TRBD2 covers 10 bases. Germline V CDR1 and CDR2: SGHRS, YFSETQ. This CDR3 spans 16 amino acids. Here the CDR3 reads CASSLEAATSGTSRLF. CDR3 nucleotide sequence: TGCGCCAGCAGCTTGGAGGCAGCTACTAGCGGGACTAGTCGTCTCTTC.

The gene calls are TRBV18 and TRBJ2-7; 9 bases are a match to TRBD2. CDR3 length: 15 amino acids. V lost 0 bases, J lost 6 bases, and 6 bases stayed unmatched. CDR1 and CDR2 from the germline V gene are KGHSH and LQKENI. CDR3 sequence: CASSPPSGRGIEQYF. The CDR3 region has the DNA TGTGCCAGCTCACCACCTAGCGGGAGAGGTATCGAGCAGTACTTC.

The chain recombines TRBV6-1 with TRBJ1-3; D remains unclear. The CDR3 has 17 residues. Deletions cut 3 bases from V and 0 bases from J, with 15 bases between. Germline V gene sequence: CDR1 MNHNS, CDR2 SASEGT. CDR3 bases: TGTGCCAGCAGTGAGCGTGGTTGGTCCAACTCTGGAAACACCATATATTTT. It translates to CASSERGWSNSGNTIYF.

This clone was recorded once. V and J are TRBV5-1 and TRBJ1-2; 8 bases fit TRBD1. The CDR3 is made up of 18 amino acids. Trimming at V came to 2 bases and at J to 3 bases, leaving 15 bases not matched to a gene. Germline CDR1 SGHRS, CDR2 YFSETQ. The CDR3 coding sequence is TGCGCCAGCAGCTTAACAGGACAGGGATGGGGGGTCCACTATGGCTACACCTTC. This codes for CASSLTGQGWGVHYGYTF. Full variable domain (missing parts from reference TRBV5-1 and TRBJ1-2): KAGVTQTPRYLIKTRGQQVTLSCSPISGHRSVSWYQQTPGQGLQFLFEYFSETQRNKGNFPGRFSGRQFSNSRSEMNVSTLELGDSALYLCASSLTGQGWGVHYGYTFGSGTRLTVV.

The CDR3 coding sequence is TGCGCCAGCAGCAGAACTAGCGATCGCACAGATACGCAGTATTTT. Its protein is CASSRTSDRTDTQYF. This chain joins TRBV5-1 and TRBJ2-3, with TRBD2 identical over 7 bases. The CDR3 loop spans 15 amino acids. The trim removed 4 bases at V and 1 base at J, leaving 6 bases unmatched. Germline assignment: CDR1 SGHRS and CDR2 YFSETQ. The full variable domain, its missing parts supplied by reference TRBV5-1 and TRBJ2-3, is KAGVTQTPRYLIKTRGQQVTLSCSPISGHRSVSWYQQTPGQGLQFLFEYFSETQRNKGNFPGRFSGRQFSNSRSEMNVSTLELGDSALYLCASSRTSDRTDTQYFGPGTRLTVL.

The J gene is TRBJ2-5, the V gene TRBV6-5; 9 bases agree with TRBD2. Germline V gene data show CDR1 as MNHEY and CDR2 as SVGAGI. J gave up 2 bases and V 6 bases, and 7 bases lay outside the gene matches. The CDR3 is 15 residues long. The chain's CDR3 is CASSRRLAGQETQYF. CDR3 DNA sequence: TGTGCCAGCAGCCGGCGGCTAGCGGGGCAAGAGACCCAGTACTTC.

As DNA, the CDR3 is TGCGCCAGCAGCCCGGAGGGGCGGGAGATCTACGAGCAGTACTTC. It codes for CASSPEGREIYEQYF. The chain uses TRBV5-1 and TRBJ2-7; 7 nucleotides agree with TRBD2. Germline V gene data show CDR1 as SGHRS and CDR2 as YFSETQ. The CDR3 contains 15 residues. V dropped 4 bases and J dropped 3; count of bases not matched to a gene: 10.

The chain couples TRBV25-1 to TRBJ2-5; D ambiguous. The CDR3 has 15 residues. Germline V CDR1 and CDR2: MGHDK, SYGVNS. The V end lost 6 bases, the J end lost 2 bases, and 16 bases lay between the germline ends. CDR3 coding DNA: TGTGCCAGCAGCGTTATCGGAGTGTATCAAGAGACCCAGTACTTC. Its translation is CASSVIGVYQETQYF.

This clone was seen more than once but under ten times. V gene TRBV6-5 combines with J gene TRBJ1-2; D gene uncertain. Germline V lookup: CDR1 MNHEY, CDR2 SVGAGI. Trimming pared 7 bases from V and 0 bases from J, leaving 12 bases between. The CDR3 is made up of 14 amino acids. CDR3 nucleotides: TGTGCCAGCACCCTCGGGGATACTAACTATGGCTACACCTTC. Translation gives CASTLGDTNYGYTF.

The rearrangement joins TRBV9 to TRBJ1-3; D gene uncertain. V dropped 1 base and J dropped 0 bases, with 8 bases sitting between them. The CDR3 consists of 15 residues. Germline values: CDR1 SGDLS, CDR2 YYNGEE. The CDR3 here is CASSVSPFSGNTIYF. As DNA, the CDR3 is TGTGCCAGCAGCGTAAGCCCCTTCTCTGGAAACACCATATATTTT.

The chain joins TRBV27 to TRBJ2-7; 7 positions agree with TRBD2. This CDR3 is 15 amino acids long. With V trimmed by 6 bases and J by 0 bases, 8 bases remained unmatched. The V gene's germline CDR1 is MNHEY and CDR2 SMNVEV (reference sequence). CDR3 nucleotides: TGTGCCAGCAGCGTATCTAGCGGACTCTCCTACGAGCAGTACTTC. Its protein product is CASSVSSGLSYEQYF.

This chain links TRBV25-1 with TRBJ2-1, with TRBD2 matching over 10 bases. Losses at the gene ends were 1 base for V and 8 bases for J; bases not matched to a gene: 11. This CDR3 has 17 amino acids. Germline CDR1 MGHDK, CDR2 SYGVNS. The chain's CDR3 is CASSESAGGPLVDEQFF. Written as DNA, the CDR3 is TGTGCCAGCAGTGAATCAGCGGGAGGGCCCTTGGTGGATGAGCAGTTCTTC.

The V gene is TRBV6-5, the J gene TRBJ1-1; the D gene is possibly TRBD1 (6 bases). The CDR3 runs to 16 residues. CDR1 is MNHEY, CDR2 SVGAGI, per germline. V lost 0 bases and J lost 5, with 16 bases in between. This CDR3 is CASSYSAGVSITEAFF. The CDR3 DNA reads TGTGCCAGCAGTTACTCGGCAGGGGTATCCATTACTGAAGCTTTCTTT.